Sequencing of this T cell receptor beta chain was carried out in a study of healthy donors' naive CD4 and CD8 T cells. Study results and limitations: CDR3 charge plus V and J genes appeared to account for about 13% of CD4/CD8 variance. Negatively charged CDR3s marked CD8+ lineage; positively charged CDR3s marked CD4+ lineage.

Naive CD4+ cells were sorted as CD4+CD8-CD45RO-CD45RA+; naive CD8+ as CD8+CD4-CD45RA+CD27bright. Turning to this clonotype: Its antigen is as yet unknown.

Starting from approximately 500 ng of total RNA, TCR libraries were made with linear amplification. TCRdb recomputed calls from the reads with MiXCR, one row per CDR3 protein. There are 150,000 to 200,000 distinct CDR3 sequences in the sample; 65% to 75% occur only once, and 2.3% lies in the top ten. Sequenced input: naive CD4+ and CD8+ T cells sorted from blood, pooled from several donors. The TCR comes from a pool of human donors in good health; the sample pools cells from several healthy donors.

The DNA for the CDR3 is TGCAGCGTCGACCCCGGGACAGGCTATGGCTACACCTTC. Encoded protein: CSVDPGTGYGYTF. This sequence joins TRBV29-1 and TRBJ1-2, with 8 bases matching TRBD1. The CDR3 runs to 13 residues. The germline V gene encodes CDR1 SQVTM and CDR2 ANQGSEA. Trimming took 6 bases from V and 4 from J; bases not matched to a gene: 7.